This T cell receptor (beta chain) was documented in a study of blood T cell repertoires in COVID-19. Study information: Samples representing acute and convalescent COVID-19 were sourced from the United States, Italy and Spain. In each case, the material was cDNA or gDNA derived from T cells, B-cell-depleted T cells, or PBMCs.

Authors' methods: Reference gene primer amplification yielded estimated nucleated cell counts. Method: immunoSEQ multiplex PCR; TCRdb's copy keeps in-frame clones and lacks some. From that table come the V and J calls and clone size; the DNA was used to work out D and trimming. The sample records 250,000 or so clones, around 84% being singletons. Germline lookup yields CDR1 LNHDA and CDR2 SQIVND (reference sequence). V lost 5 bases to trimming and J lost 2 bases; unmatched junction nucleotides: 7. The CDR3 loop spans 15 amino acids. The chain uses TRBV19 and TRBJ2-5, with 8 bases matching TRBD1. The sequence was obtained from a man between 60 and 70 years old with acute or convalescent COVID-19. Sequencing was carried out using peripheral blood. In nucleotides, the CDR3 is TGTGCCAGTAGTCGGCTAGGACAGGGTCAAGAGACCCAGTACTTC. It codes for CASSRLGQGQETQYF.